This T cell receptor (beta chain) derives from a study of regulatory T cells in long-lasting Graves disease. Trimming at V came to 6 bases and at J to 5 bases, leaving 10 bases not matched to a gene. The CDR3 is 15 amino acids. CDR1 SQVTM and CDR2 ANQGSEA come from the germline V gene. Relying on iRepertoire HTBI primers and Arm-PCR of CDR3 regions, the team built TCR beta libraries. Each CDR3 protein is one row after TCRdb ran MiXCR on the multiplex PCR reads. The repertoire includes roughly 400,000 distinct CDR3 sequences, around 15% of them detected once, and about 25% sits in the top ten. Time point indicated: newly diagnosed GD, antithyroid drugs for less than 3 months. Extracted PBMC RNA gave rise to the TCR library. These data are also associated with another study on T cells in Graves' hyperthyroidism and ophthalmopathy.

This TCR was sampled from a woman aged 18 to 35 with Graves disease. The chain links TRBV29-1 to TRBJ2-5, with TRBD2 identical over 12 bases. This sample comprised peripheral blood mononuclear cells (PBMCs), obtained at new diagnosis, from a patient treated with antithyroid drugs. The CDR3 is CSVPSRTSGTETQYF. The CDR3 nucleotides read TGCAGCGTCCCCTCGAGGACTAGCGGGACGGAGACCCAGTACTTC.